This T cell receptor beta chain is drawn from a study of regulatory T cells in long-lasting Graves disease (dated by TCRdb to the early 2020s). Regarding the research as a whole: Persistent Graves' disease was defined as persistently positive TSH receptor autoantibodies together with antithyroid drug treatment for over 5 years. A total of about 35 samples underwent TCR sequencing, from roughly 13 patients with persistent Graves' disease and some 20 patients with newly diagnosed Graves' disease. Persistent Graves' disease patients were compared with newly diagnosed Graves' disease patients by peripheral blood TCR sequencing and RNA sequencing. The study was registered as a clinical trial and conducted in China. In the clinical cohort, patients with persistent Graves' disease had used antithyroid drugs for an average of about 9.3 years. General conclusions and limits of the study: A larger number of public clonotypes was shared among persistent patients (more than 2,500) than among newly diagnosed patients (around 890). Sequencing and analysis were limited to the TCR beta chain. The study examined only peripheral blood because the primary lesion, thyroid tissue, could not be accessed. TRBV28, TRBJ1-2 and TRBJ2-5 were preferentially used in persistent disease, while TRBV20-1 and TRBJ2-1 were favored in newly diagnosed disease. As a limitation, the authors acknowledged that the small sample size may reduce accuracy. Compared with newly diagnosed patients, patients with persistent Graves' disease had lower TCR Shannon entropy and fewer highly expanded clones, which suggests clonal expansion.

Comments on this clonotype: Its target antigen remains unknown. Within one base of it there is no much larger clone, and no base qualities were kept.

The time point label here, explained by the study, means: persistent/refractory GD, antithyroid drugs over 5 years with positive TRAb. For both TCR sequencing and RNA sequencing, RNA was extracted from PBMCs in TRIzol. Graves' disease was diagnosed according to American Thyroid Association guidelines. Recruitment of patients was carried out at an endocrinology department in Xi'an, China. Each patient gave around 9.2 milliliters of peripheral blood, collected in an EDTA anticoagulant tube. Ficoll Paque Plus density gradient separation was used to isolate PBMCs, and no further T cell sorting was performed. An Agilent 2100 Bioanalyzer and agarose gel were used to assess RNA quality, and a NanoDrop 2000 was used to measure RNA concentration. Reading the germline V gene (reference sequence) gives CDR1 MNHEY and CDR2 SMNVEV. The CDR3, from cysteine to phenylalanine, totals 18 residues. Just CDR3 DNA is preserved here, 54 bases in frame from base 1. Clipping removes 5 bases from V and 3 bases from J, with 14 as the unmatched junction base count.

The library was built by means of multiplex PCR. Instrument used: Illumina HiSeq 4000. iRepertoire HTBI primers and Arm-PCR amplification of CDR3 regions were used to construct TCR beta libraries. Gel purification was performed on PCR products prior to sequencing. Concerning the study's data processing: Across samples, 60 to 80 TRBV and roughly 15 TRBJ segments were identified and used for gene usage analysis of CDR3 amino acid clonotypes. Filtered high-quality paired reads were merged into contigs using COPE and FqMerger. BLAST was used to align contigs to IMGT TRBV, TRBD and TRBJ reference genes, and CDR3 was defined according to IMGT. Highly expanded clones were defined as clonotypes with a frequency above 0.1%. Repertoire diversity was measured by Shannon entropy, and V-J evenness by the Gini coefficient. Clonotypes shared by more than one individual were considered public. In TCRdb, the public reads were trimmed at Q25 with fastp and aligned with MiXCR, with productive beta chains retained. Under each unique CDR3 protein, matching rows form one entry showing the most common genes and DNA. The V and J calls reflect TCRdb's pipeline rather than the authors' work. This sample is represented by 500,000 to 700,000 distinct CDR3 sequences; about 32% of them were singletons. Around 40% of the sample belongs to the ten largest clones.

The V gene is TRBV27 and the J gene is TRBJ2-7, and 12 junctional nucleotides match TRBD2. This TCR was recovered from a female donor with Graves disease. The sequenced sample was peripheral blood mononuclear cells (PBMCs), obtained when the disease was refractory, from a patient treated with antithyroid drugs. The sequenced DNA: TGTGCCAGCAGTCACAACCCCCCACTAGCGGGAGGTATCTACGAGCAGTACTTC. This is translated as CASSHNPPLAGGIYEQYF.